This entry describes one T cell receptor (beta chain). This clonotype occurred many times. Its antigen is still unknown. Per-base qualities were not stored, and no clone one base away is much larger. The data originate from a study of response to subunit inactivated influenza vaccine (dated by TCRdb to 2017 to 2018). Study-level background: The study used deep quantitative T cell receptor repertoire profiling to track responses to a trivalent subunit inactivated influenza vaccine. Beyond this particular receptor, the publication reports: It was suggested by the authors that each seasonal influenza vaccination may recruit only a limited number of new T cells.

The method behind the library was RT-PCR. For sequencing, an Illumina HiSeq 2500 was employed. The public sequencing data were trimmed at Q25 with fastp and processed into clonotypes with MiXCR by TCRdb, which kept only in-frame beta chains. Entries that share a CDR3 protein sequence are merged under the most common genes and DNA. The table for this sample lists 400,000 to 650,000 distinct CDR3 sequences; roughly 7.6% of them were counted only once. Of the sample, under 15% falls within the top ten clones. Germline trimming: 7 bases from V, 5 bases from J; junction bases outside gene matches: 5. Its CDR3 holds 12 amino acids, cysteine through phenylalanine. CDR3 DNA is the only sequence kept; it has 36 bases, read in frame from the first base. CDR1 and CDR2 were assigned from the germline V gene as SQVTM and ANQGSEA.

The receptor was isolated from a man aged 50-75 years who received an inactivated influenza vaccine. Donor details come from another sample of the same person, matched by shared clones. The source material was PBMCs from blood, sampled 23 months after vaccination. The chain was built from TRBV29-1 and TRBJ2-7, with TRBD2 matching 10 junction bases. The DNA sequence follows: TGCAGCGCGAGCGGGGGGGAAAACGAGCAGTACTTC. Translation gives CSASGGENEQYF.